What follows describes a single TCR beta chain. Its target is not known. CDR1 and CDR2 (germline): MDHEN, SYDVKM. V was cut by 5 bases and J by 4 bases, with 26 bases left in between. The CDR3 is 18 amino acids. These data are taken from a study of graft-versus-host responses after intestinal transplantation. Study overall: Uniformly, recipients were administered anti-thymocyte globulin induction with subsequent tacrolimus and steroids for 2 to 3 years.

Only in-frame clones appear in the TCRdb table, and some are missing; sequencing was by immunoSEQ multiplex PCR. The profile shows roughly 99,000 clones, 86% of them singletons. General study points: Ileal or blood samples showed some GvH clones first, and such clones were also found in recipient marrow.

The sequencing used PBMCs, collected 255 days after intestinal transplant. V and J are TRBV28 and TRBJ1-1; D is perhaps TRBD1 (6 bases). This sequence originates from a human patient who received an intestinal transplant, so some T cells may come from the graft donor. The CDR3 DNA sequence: TGTGCCAGCAGTCTGACGGACCTAGAACAGGGACGGGGCACTGAAGCTTTCTTT. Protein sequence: CASSLTDLEQGRGTEAFF.